This TCR beta chain was sequenced for a study of cytomegalovirus exposure and HLA in healthy donors (dated by TCRdb to about 2017). For context, the study as a whole: In an earlier analysis of 450 to 750 of the donors, 276 Gb of sequence data and approximately 100 million unique TCR beta sequences from some 170 million T cells were reported. Genome-wide SNP genotypes for about three fifths of the 666 donors were used in a later genetic analysis, which treated that subset as a discovery cohort. A separate validation cohort of roughly 130 different subjects was used in addition to the 666-subject first cohort. Every discovery cohort repertoire had been produced on one sequencing platform. The study profiled the T cell repertoires of some 610 subjects by immunosequencing and related them to cytomegalovirus serostatus. The study aimed to test whether signatures of past pathogen exposure could be identified by cataloging public T cell receptors. In the later analysis, no new phenotypic data were used to find candidate immune exposures; instead, reliance was placed on TCR beta sequences and their occurrence across donors. Donor age, sex, ethnicity and CMV serostatus were compiled alongside the repertoire data. Among around 400 genotyped donors of the cohort, an average of roughly 230,000 unique TCR beta nucleotide sequences was sequenced per donor, of which roughly 17% were non-productive. Class I and class II HLA loci were covered by the typing at four-digit resolution. An early release that covered several hundred HLA-typed donors contained about 300 gigabases of sequencing data and 80 million or so unique TCR sequences. Because of strong linkage in the cohort, roughly five DR-DQ haplotypes were treated as single units for association and clustering. To decide whether each TCR beta V gene segment behaved as functional or pseudogenic, an earlier analysis of over 500 of the donors relied on high-throughput TCR beta sequencing. The genetic ancestry cluster associated with self-reported Caucasian donors included over 65% of the approximately 430 genotyped donors. The number of donors typed differed by locus, with about 620-630 for A, B, C, DRB1 and DQB1, roughly 520 for DQA1, under 610 for DPA1, and 400 to 490 for DPB1. High-throughput TCR immunosequencing, statistical association of individual TCRs with disease status, and machine learning were combined to predict cytomegalovirus infection status. A later analysis re-analyzed previously published TCR beta repertoires from about 730 donors and added high-resolution HLA genotyping to study TCR occurrence patterns.

CDR1 SGHRS and CDR2 YFSETQ were looked up in the germline V gene. Measured from the cysteine to the phenylalanine, the CDR3 is 14 residues long. Kept here is only the CDR3 DNA, which spans 42 bases and is read in frame from base 1. V and J lose 1 base and 3 bases, and a span of 10 bases separates them. The cohort consisted of 650 to 700 healthy bone marrow donors. All cohort members were sampled while nominally healthy, although unrecorded immune exposures were likely present. The donor tested CMV seronegative, placing the donor among the 300 to 400 seronegative members of the cohort. Every donor gave a peripheral blood sample, and the peripheral blood mononuclear cells from that sample were used for TCR beta sequencing. The Qiagen DNeasy Blood Extraction Kit was used to extract genomic DNA from the blood cell samples. This clone was detected only once. It has no known antigen specificity. No qualities accompany the bases; no much larger clone lies one base away.

Libraries were prepared through the immunoSEQ multiplex PCR assay. The multiplex PCR relied on a mix of 60 forward primers for TCR Vbeta segments and 13 reverse primers for TCR Jbeta segments. The CDR3 region of rearranged TCR beta genes was amplified from genomic DNA with a multiplex PCR assay. Amplified TCR beta libraries were sequenced as 87-base-pair reads on the Illumina HiSeq System. On the study's bioinformatics: In a later analysis, tens of millions of unique TCR beta chains were counted across the 666 repertoires, and roughly 10 million of these chains were shared by at least two donors. Raw reads were error-corrected and collapsed into unique sequences with a nearest-neighbor algorithm that merged closely related sequences to remove PCR and sequencing errors. V, D and J gene segments were assigned by aligning CDR3 sequences to IMGT reference sequences. For a sequence to be retained, a match of at least six nucleotides to both a V gene segment and a J gene segment was required. A rearrangement was called productive if the CDR3 had no stop codons and remained in frame with V and J, and every other rearrangement was called non-productive. CDR3 was defined according to IMGT convention as the region running from the second conserved V-encoded cysteine to the conserved J-encoded phenylalanine. The earlier analysis of 500 to 650 of the donors excluded any sequence lacking an unambiguous match to a single V gene segment. In an earlier analysis of approximately 590 of the donors, V segments were called functional above 56.7% productive rearrangements and were called segregating when the between-donor standard deviation exceeded 5%. A statistical classification framework was developed to diagnose cytomegalovirus status using the catalog of TCR beta chain sequences. In a later analysis, TCR nucleotide sequences were compared against IMGT/GENE-DB human TR gene sequences so that V and J genes could be assigned. Using the TCRdist pipeline, a later analysis assigned CDR3 sequences along with most-parsimonious VDJ recombination scenarios. In a later analysis, each TCR beta chain was defined by its CDR3 amino acid sequence together with its V-gene family, and reads without a unique V-gene family were excluded. To address suspected cross-contamination and a sequencing artifact, a later analysis removed some 620 highly shared, low-generation-probability nucleotide sequences. A later analysis calculated a clonal expansion index for each public chain from normalized within-repertoire ranks of inferred template counts. In a later analysis, generation probabilities were computed using a VDJ recombination model fitted to out-of-frame rearrangements, and the results were checked against IGoR. In a later analysis, hypergeometric tests were used to score TCR-TCR, TCR-HLA and TCR-CMV co-occurrence, with a repertoire-size bias correction applied to TCR pairs. False discovery rates were estimated in a later analysis by permuting HLA or CMV assignments 20 times. In a later analysis, co-occurring TCRs were grouped using DBSCAN, with TCRdist sequence similarity added in when clustering inside HLA-allele-positive subsets. For co-occurrence clustering, repertoires with fewer than 30,000 or more than 120,000 public chains were excluded, along with 5 or 6 repertoires with anomalous nucleotide sharing. In TCRdb, the immuneACCESS table is reduced to in-frame sequences with V and J assigned. These tables do not hold every clone; where another copy was compared, an unresolved V gene accounts for under half, and the others remain unexplained. That table is the source of V, J and clone size, and D and trimming were worked out from the DNA. Here the sample has around 160,000 clones; over 80% occur a single time. Of the sample, 1.5% is held by the ten largest clones.

What the research found in general, with its limitations: According to the authors, the approach could potentially be generalized to other disease states and immunological phenotypes. A later genetic analysis associated a missense DCLRE1C variant with V-gene and J-gene trimming of TCR beta chains, and an independent cohort replicated the association. Several of the top co-occurrence clusters appeared to be linked to parvovirus B19, influenza, CMV and Epstein-Barr virus, according to a later analysis. The cohort was sequenced for TCR beta chains only, and without alpha or paired-chain data the features that could be detected were limited. Assigning TCR associations to individual alleles was difficult when HLA alleles, especially DR and DQ, strongly co-occurred. A further reported finding was that TCR beta sequences accurately predicted the HLA-A and HLA-B alleles for most subjects in the first cohort. Compared with equally common non-associated chains, HLA-associated TCR beta chains in a later analysis were more clonally expanded and had lower generation probabilities. Most CMV-associated TCR beta chains appeared to be HLA-restricted in a later analysis, and the HLA associations seemed to be driven largely by CMV exposure. Some IMGT-functional V segments, including TRBV6-2 and TRBV6-3, could not be told apart with the 87-base-pair reads, so those segments were excluded. The study gave a list of under 200 TCR beta chains associated with cytomegalovirus. Seventeen rarely observed V segments, including chromosome 9 orphons, were excluded from the earlier analysis of some 590 of the donors because counts were too low. In a later genetic analysis, fewer N-insertions in productive TCRs were reported among donors in an Asian-associated ancestry cluster than the 666-donor mean. In both the original and validation cohorts, the classifier was reported to diagnose cytomegalovirus status with high specificity and sensitivity. Specific HLA alleles were associated with 16,951 TCR beta sequences at a false discovery rate of 0.05 in a later analysis. Roughly uniform sequencing depth across donors was assumed in presence/absence analyses, although this assumption may not hold. A cluster of highly shared sequence variants was judged likely to represent a technical artifact of the sequencing pipeline. Immune exposure information for the cohort was limited to CMV serostatus. Because HLA typing was missing for some donors at each locus, association tests included only the typed subset. Correlated functional status among segregating V segments might be attributable to linkage disequilibrium, but an unknown experimental factor could not be ruled out. In an earlier analysis of under 600 of the donors, most TCR beta V segments were observed in productive rearrangements about 90% or about 30% of the time, broadly matching IMGT annotations. Three of the identified cytomegalovirus-associated TCR beta chains were confirmed in vitro to be specific for cytomegalovirus antigens. Across donors, most TCR sequences were observed very rarely, whereas some public TCRs were present in many individuals. According to a later analysis, TCR association rates differed among HLA loci, with DRB1 alleles showing the most associated TCRs and HLA-C alleles showing the fewest.

The receptor comes from a woman between 18 and 30 years old in good health and CMV-seronegative. Recombination linked TRBV5-1 to TRBJ1-2; no confident D gene assignment can be made. Material: PBMCs. The DNA sequence reads TGCGCCAGCAGCTTGCCCGGGGTCGACTATGGCTACACCTTC. Its translation reads: CASSLPGVDYGYTF.